The entry that follows covers one T cell receptor (beta chain) sequence. Original methodology: Using reference gene primer amplification, nucleated cell counts were estimated. Sequencing was performed with immunoSEQ multiplex PCR; in TCRdb, only in-frame clones are kept and a portion is missing. V and J calls and clone size come straight from that table; D and trimming were deduced from the DNA. The repertoire holds some 73,000 clones, roughly 70% seen once, with around 20% in the top ten. This specimen belongs to a study of blood T cell repertoires in COVID-19. Whole-study context: Samples representing acute and convalescent COVID-19 were sourced from the United States, Italy and Spain. T cells, B-cell-depleted T cells, or PBMCs supplied cDNA or gDNA.

V was cut by 4 bases and J by 0 bases, with 14 bases left in between. The germline CDR1 and CDR2 sequences are SGDLS and YYNGEE. The CDR3 covers 17 residues. The sequencing sample was made of peripheral blood. The V call is TRBV9, the J call TRBJ2-6; D call uncertain. The source is a man between 60 and 70 years old with acute or convalescent COVID-19. For the CDR3, the DNA is TGTGCCAGCAGCCCCTCCGGCGGAAGCTCTGGGGCCAACGTCCTGACTTTC. Amino acid sequence: CASSPSGGSSGANVLTF.